This is a list of T cell receptor beta chains from one sample in a study of cytomegalovirus exposure and HLA in healthy donors. Generated by immunoSEQ multiplex PCR, the TCRdb table keeps only in-frame clones and is missing some. The top ten hold about 2.5% of the sample, which has about 230,000 clones, about 80% seen once. Sequencing was done on a sample of PBMCs. These receptors originate from a woman aged 60-75 years in good health and CMV-seropositive. Both conserved end residues are part of each CDR3. D genes are given only for firm matches. Size values are once, few and many counts, or a class for expanded clones, and some rows have none.

TRBV29-1	TRBJ2-4	.	.	TGCAGCGTTGAAGATTGGGACCGGGACACGATCATGAAAAACATTCAGTACTTC	CSVEDWDRDTIMKNIQYF
TRBV5-1	TRBJ2-5	.	TRBD2	TGCGCCAGCAGAGCTAGCGGGAGGGGTGAGGAGACCCAGTACTTC	CASRASGRGEETQYF
TRBV29-1	TRBJ1-2	once	.	TGCAGCGTTGATAGGGTCCCGAAGGGGGGCTACACCTTC	CSVDRVPKGGYTF
TRBV5-5	TRBJ2-3	.	TRBD1	TGTGCCAGCAGCATAAGACAGGGGAAGACAGATACGCAGTATTTT	CASSIRQGKTDTQYF
TRBV7-2	TRBJ1-2	.	TRBD1	TGTGCCAGCAGCCCCGACAGGGATGACTATGGCTACACCTTC	CASSPDRDDYGYTF
TRBV19	TRBJ2-1	.	TRBD2	TGTGCCAGTAGTATAGTTTCCGCGGGAGGTTTAAATGAGCAGTTCTTC	CASSIVSAGGLNEQFF
TRBV7-5	TRBJ1-5	.	.	TGTGTCAGAAGCTTAGAGATTGTGACAGGGGGGGATCAGCCCCAGCATTTT	CVRSLEIVTGGDQPQHF
TRBV18	TRBJ2-7	.	TRBD1	TGTGCCAGCTCACCCGGACAGGGTGGCGTTTACGAGCAGTACTTC	CASSPGQGGVYEQYF
TRBV18	TRBJ1-6	.	.	TGTGCCAGCTCACCAGCCGAGACGGGGAATTCGGCCCTCCACTTT	CASSPAETGNSALHF
TRBV6-6	TRBJ2-3	.	.	TGTGCCAGCAGTAATTTGGGGAGTAGCACAGATACGCAGTATTTT	CASSNLGSSTDTQYF